This TCR beta chain was observed in a study of cytomegalovirus exposure and HLA in healthy donors. Some clones are missing from TCRdb's copy, which holds only in-frame ones; the method was immunoSEQ multiplex PCR. The table shows about 76,000 clones, with 94% occurring only once. V lost 0 bases and J lost 5, with 15 bases in between. This CDR3 has 15 residues. CDR1 SGHRS and CDR2 YFSETQ come from the germline V gene. This clonotype originated in a young man in good health and CMV-seropositive. Sequencing input: PBMCs. The chain couples TRBV5-1 to TRBJ2-7; D might be TRBD1 (6 bases). CDR3 sequence reads: CASSLADQGIHEQYF. In DNA form, the CDR3 reads TGCGCCAGCAGCTTGGCAGACCAGGGGATCCACGAGCAGTACTTC.